Listed below are T cell receptor beta chains from one sample, sequenced in a study of shared clonotypes between healthy human individuals. Assay used: immunoSEQ multiplex PCR; TCRdb lists only in-frame clones, some missing. The table lists around 620,000 clones, around 95% of them singletons. Sequenced material: naive CD8+ T cells sorted from blood. Receptor source: a woman between 25 and 40 years old in good health. CDR3s include the opening cysteine and the closing phenylalanine or tryptophan. A D gene is named only where the DNA matches it firmly. Expanded clones get a size class; other rows say once, few or many, or leave the size out.

V gene	J gene	D gene	clone size	CDR3 DNA	CDR3 protein
TRBV7-9	TRBJ2-3	TRBD2	.	TGTGCCAGCAGCTCACGACTAGCTGGCACAGATACGCAGTATTTT	CASSSRLAGTDTQYF
TRBV21-1	TRBJ2-7	.	.	TGTGCCAGCGGAAGGGCCTCCGGGCAGTACTTC	CASGRASGQYF
TRBV27	TRBJ1-4	.	.	TGTGCCAGCAGTCAATTTGCTAATGAAAAACTGTTTTTT	CASSQFANEKLFF
TRBV28	TRBJ1-2	.	.	TGTGCCAGCAGTTCCCGAGACGGCTACACCTTC	CASSSRDGYTF
TRBV6-5	TRBJ1-2	TRBD1	.	TGTGCCAGCAGTTACTTTGGACAGGGAGTTTCGGGGGGCTACACCTTC	CASSYFGQGVSGGYTF
TRBV28	TRBJ1-2	.	.	TGTGCCAGCAGCGCCCCTTTTGGGGCTAACTATGGCTACACCTTC	CASSAPFGANYGYTF
TRBV30	TRBJ1-4	.	.	TGTGCCTGCCACTTCTACGATAAACTGTTTTTT	CACHFYDKLFF
TRBV4-1	TRBJ2-3	.	.	TGCGCCAGCAGCCCTAGTCGGAGGTTTACAGATACGCAGTATTTT	CASSPSRRFTDTQYF
TRBV14	TRBJ2-7	.	.	TGTGCCAGCAGCCAACCTGGGAAAATCAACGCCTACGAGCAGTACTTC	CASSQPGKINAYEQYF
TRBV28	TRBJ2-7	.	.	TGTGCCAGCAGCCAAATCTACGAGCAGTACTTC	CASSQIYEQYF
TRBV2	TRBJ2-1	.	.	TGTGCCAGCAGTGAAACGCAGAATGAGCAGTTCTTC	CASSETQNEQFF
TRBV10-3	TRBJ2-7	.	once	TGTGCCATCAGTGAGGCCGGGAACCCTCTCGAGCAGTACTTC	CAISEAGNPLEQYF
TRBV27	TRBJ1-4	TRBD1	.	TGTGCCAGCACCACCTTGACAGGGGTATCAAAACTGTTTTTT	CASTTLTGVSKLFF
TRBV7-9	TRBJ2-7	TRBD1	.	TGTGCCAGCAGCTCCCCCCGGGACAGTCACTACGAGCAGTACTTC	CASSSPRDSHYEQYF
TRBV13	TRBJ2-7	.	.	TGTGCCAGCAGCTTTTCTAGATCCTACGAGCAGTACTTC	CASSFSRSYEQYF
TRBV6-5	TRBJ2-7	.	.	TGTGCCAGCAGTTATGGGCGGACTCCGGGTAACGAGCAGTACTTC	CASSYGRTPGNEQYF
TRBV4-1	TRBJ2-4	.	.	TGCGCCAGCAGCCAAGTTGGGCGGAACTCAAAAAACATTCAGTACTTC	CASSQVGRNSKNIQYF
TRBV28	TRBJ1-1	.	.	TGTGCCAGCAGTTTGGTCACGAACACTGAAGCTTTCTTT	CASSLVTNTEAFF
TRBV29-1	TRBJ2-5	.	few	TGCAGCGCCCCCACCGTCTCCCAAGAGACCCAGTACTTC	CSAPTVSQETQYF
TRBV19	TRBJ2-1	.	.	TGTGCCAGTAGGGGGCAGGACAATGAGCAGTTCTTC	CASRGQDNEQFF
TRBV29-1	TRBJ2-7	.	.	TGCAGCGTTGTCTATTCAGGGCCGGGCTACGAGCAGTACTTC	CSVVYSGPGYEQYF
TRBV4-1	TRBJ2-3	TRBD1	.	TGCGCCAGCAGCCCGCGGACAGGGAGACTCACAGATACGCAGTATTTT	CASSPRTGRLTDTQYF
TRBV14	TRBJ2-7	.	.	TGTGCCAGCAGCCAACGATGGGGGGAGCAGTACTTC	CASSQRWGEQYF
TRBV19	TRBJ2-7	.	.	TGTGCCACAGGGCTAAACTCCTACGAGCAGTACTTC	CATGLNSYEQYF
TRBV27	TRBJ1-5	.	once	TGTGCCAGCAGTAGGGGCGCCGAGGATCAGCCCCAGCATTTT	CASSRGAEDQPQHF
TRBV4-1	TRBJ2-1	.	.	TGCGCCAGCAGCCAAGTTAACCCCTCGATTGGCCCCTGTGAGCAGTTCTTC	CASSQVNPSIGPCEQFF
TRBV7-9	TRBJ2-7	.	.	TGTGCCAGCAGCTTTGGGGGCGCCACCTACGAGCAGTACTTC	CASSFGGATYEQYF
TRBV15	TRBJ2-7	TRBD1	.	TGTGCCACCAGCATAGGACAGGGTGGGACCTACGAGCAGTACTTC	CATSIGQGGTYEQYF
TRBV4-1	TRBJ2-7	.	.	TGCGCCAGCAGCCACAGGTTGCAGGGCTCCTACGAGCAGTACTTC	CASSHRLQGSYEQYF
TRBV6-5	TRBJ2-5	.	.	TGTGCCAGCAGCCCACCCCTAGATCAAGAGACCCAGTACTTC	CASSPPLDQETQYF
TRBV27	TRBJ2-7	TRBD2	.	TGTGCCAGCAGTTTATCCGGGGGTAGCGGGAGCTACGAGCAGTACTTC	CASSLSGGSGSYEQYF
TRBV19	TRBJ2-7	TRBD2	.	TGTGCCAGTAGTATGAGCGGGAGTTCATACGAGCAGTACTTC	CASSMSGSSYEQYF
TRBV27	TRBJ2-4	.	.	TGTGCCAGCAGTTTGGAAAGGGCGGATCAAGCCAAAAACATTCAGTACTTC	CASSLERADQAKNIQYF
TRBV6-6	TRBJ2-3	.	.	TGTGCCAGCAGCCCAGACACAGATACGCAGTATTTT	CASSPDTDTQYF
TRBV19	TRBJ1-5	TRBD1	.	TGTGCCAGTAGTATCCACAGGGGGCTCGGGAATCAGCCCCAGCATTTT	CASSIHRGLGNQPQHF
TRBV5-1	TRBJ2-7	TRBD2	.	TGCGCCAGCAGCTTGGTAAGTTTCCGGACTAGCGGCTCCTACGAGCAGTACTTC	CASSLVSFRTSGSYEQYF
TRBV28	TRBJ2-7	.	.	TGTGCCAGCAGTTTGGGGAGACCCGAGCAGTACTTC	CASSLGRPEQYF
TRBV5-6	TRBJ2-1	.	.	TGTGCCAGCAGCTCGGACTACATTGAGCAGTTCTTC	CASSSDYIEQFF
TRBV7-9	TRBJ2-6	TRBD1	.	TGTGCCAGCAGCGACAGGGTTCGTGGGGCCAACGTCCTGACTTTC	CASSDRVRGANVLTF
TRBV6-6	TRBJ1-5	.	.	TGTGCCAGCTTGGACAGCCCCAATCAGCCCCAGCATTTT	CASLDSPNQPQHF
TRBV28	TRBJ2-1	.	once	TGTGCCAGCAGTCCCAAATCCCAGACCTGGGGGGAAATCTACAATGAGCAGTTCTTC	CASSPKSQTWGEIYNEQFF
TRBV15	TRBJ2-1	.	once	TGTGCCACCAGCAGAGTTGGTACCTACAATGAGCAGTTCTTC	CATSRVGTYNEQFF
TRBV7-7	TRBJ2-7	.	.	TGTGCCAGCAGCCCAGGACCGGGGCTCGAGCAGTACTTC	CASSPGPGLEQYF
TRBV27	TRBJ2-7	.	once	TGTGCCAGCAGTTTATCGGTAGGAAGCTACGAGCAGTACTTC	CASSLSVGSYEQYF
TRBV7-9	TRBJ1-2	TRBD1	.	TGTGCCAGCAGCTTCGCCCGGGACAGGGGGGCGCGTACCTTC	CASSFARDRGARTF
TRBV29-1	TRBJ2-3	TRBD2	.	TGCAGCGTGAGGGGACTAGCGGGAGCCCCAGATACGCAGTATTTT	CSVRGLAGAPDTQYF
TRBV29-1	TRBJ2-7	.	.	TGCAGCGTTGAAGGACAGTCCACTTACGAGCAGTACTTC	CSVEGQSTYEQYF
TRBV2	TRBJ2-7	.	few	TGTGCCAGCAGAGAGACGCGGTACGAGCAGTACTTC	CASRETRYEQYF
TRBV15	TRBJ2-3	.	.	TGTGCCACCAGCACGGTTTCCCAGTCGGGTACGCAGTATTTT	CATSTVSQSGTQYF
TRBV6-5	TRBJ2-1	.	once	TGTGCCAGCAGTTCCCCGGATGAGCAGTTCTTC	CASSSPDEQFF
TRBV12-5	TRBJ1-2	.	few	TGTGCTAGTGGTTTGCTGTCCGGGACACCCGACTATGGCTACACCTTC	CASGLLSGTPDYGYTF
TRBV5-6	TRBJ2-5	.	.	TGTGCCAGCAGCTATACCGAAGAGACCCAGTACTTC	CASSYTEETQYF
TRBV21-1	TRBJ2-1	.	once	TGTGCCAGTATCTACCTCACCCTAGCGGGATACGTCGCTGAGCAGTTCTTC	CASIYLTLAGYVAEQFF
TRBV11-3	TRBJ2-7	TRBD2	.	TGTGCCAGCAGCAATAGCCTAGCGGACCCCTACGGGCAGTACTTC	CASSNSLADPYGQYF